The 10 T cell receptor beta chains listed next were all sequenced from one sample in a study of CD8+CD57+ T cells in acquired aplastic anemia. The study profiled TCR beta VDJ and CDR3 using genomic DNA as template. A single record per CDR3 protein comes from TCRdb applying MiXCR to the reads. The sample carries 200,000 or so distinct CDR3 sequences, 50% to 75% recorded once. The sequenced material came from sorted CD4+, CD8+, or CD8+CD57+ T cells (not recorded which) from PBMCs. Source of these receptors: a human donor with severe aplastic anemia or a healthy control (not recorded which).

The J gene is TRBJ1-1, the V gene TRBV20-1, with D perhaps matching TRBD1 (6 bases). Germline CDR1 and CDR2: DFQATT and SNEGSKA (reference sequence). V was cut by 4 bases and J by 5 bases, with 14 bases left in between. The CDR3 runs to 13 residues. The CDR3 coding sequence is TGCAGTGCTAACCAAAGGGGGTTAACTGAAGCTTTCTTT. Its protein product is CSANQRGLTEAFF.

This sequence joins TRBV5-1 and TRBJ2-7; maybe TRBD2 (5 bases). This CDR3 spans 13 amino acids. Germline V gives CDR1 SGHRS, CDR2 YFSETQ. This CDR3 reads CASSEAGVHEQYF. The CDR3 nucleotides read TGCGCTTCCTCCGAGGCCGGGGTCCACGAGCAGTACTTC.

This clonotype was found many times. V usage is TRBV20-1 and J usage is TRBJ2-1, with TRBD2 matching over 11 bases. Germline lookup yields CDR1 DFQATT and CDR2 SNEGSKA (reference sequence). V lost 6 bases and J lost 6; bases outside the gene matches: 13. This CDR3 contains 16 residues. CDR3 coding DNA: TGCAGTGCCGAACATGGGGGGACTAGCGGTCCCAATGAGCAGTTCTTC. Translation gives CSAEHGGTSGPNEQFF.

There are a few counts of this clonotype. The chain carries TRBV6-1 and TRBJ2-7; maybe TRBD2 (7 bases). The CDR3 has 14 residues. Germline loops: CDR1 MNHNS, CDR2 SASEGT. V lost 3 bases to trimming and J lost 2 bases, with 11 bases between them. CDR3 residues: CASSDRGGTYEQYF. DNA of the CDR3: TGTGCCAGCAGTGACAGGGGAGGGACCTACGAGCAGTACTTC.

To note about this clonotype: A much larger clone lies one base from this, so it may be a read error. V usage is TRBV6-6 and J usage is TRBJ2-2; D assignment may be TRBD1 or TRBD2 (6 bases each). This CDR3 is 12 amino acids long. Germline values: CDR1 MNHNY, CDR2 SVGAGI (reference sequence). For the CDR3, the DNA is TGTGCCAGCAGCACACTAGAGGGGGGGCTGTTTTTT. Translating it yields CASSTLEGGLFF.

The chain has TRBV20-1 and TRBJ2-1; no firm D call. The CDR3 runs to 16 residues. CDR1 and CDR2 (germline): DFQATT, SNEGSKA (reference sequence). Trimming left V 0 bases short and J 3 bases short, with 15 bases between. CDR3 in amino acids: CSARDRRGFGYNEQFF. CDR3 bases: TGCAGTGCTAGAGATAGGAGAGGATTTGGCTACAATGAGCAGTTCTTC.

This chain connects TRBV7-3 to TRBJ2-7; D remains unclear. Germline CDR1 reads SGHTA; CDR2 reads FQGTGA. The CDR3 sequence is 13 residues long. Trimming took 5 bases from V and 2 from J, leaving 10 bases between them. CDR3 sequence: CASSPKGTYEQYF. The CDR3 DNA reads as TGTGCCAGCAGCCCTAAAGGGACCTACGAGCAGTACTTC.

J is TRBJ2-7 and V is TRBV20-1; 10 nucleotides line up with TRBD2. In germline, CDR1 is DFQATT, CDR2 SNEGSKA (reference sequence). V trimming: 0 bases; J trimming: 7 bases; junction bases outside the gene matches: 9. This CDR3 contains 15 residues. CDR3 loop: CSARDLASGSGEQYF. The CDR3 coding sequence is TGCAGTGCTAGAGATCTGGCTAGCGGGAGTGGTGAGCAGTACTTC.

This clonotype was seen more than once but under ten times. V is TRBV6-6 and J is TRBJ1-1, with 7 bases aligning to TRBD1. Germline V lookup: CDR1 MNHNY, CDR2 SVGAGI (reference sequence). Trimming cost V 6 bases and J 0 bases; bases outside gene matches: 4. The CDR3 is 14 amino acids. The CDR3 nucleotides are TGTGCCAGCAGGGCGGGACAGATGAACACTGAAGCTTTCTTT. Protein sequence: CASRAGQMNTEAFF.

The genes are TRBV2 and TRBJ2-7, with D tentatively TRBD2 (5 bases). The germline V gene has CDR1 SNHLY and CDR2 FYNNEI. V dropped 6 bases and J dropped 5 bases, with 17 bases sitting between them. The CDR3 runs 14 residues. The CDR3 is CASSSPEAGDEQYF. The CDR3 coding sequence is TGTGCCAGCAGCTCCCCGGAGGCAGGTGACGAGCAGTACTTC. The variable domain in full, with the rest retrieved from reference TRBV2 and TRBJ2-7, is EPEVTQTPSHQVTQMGQEVILRCVPISNHLYFYWYRQILGQKVEFLVSFYNNEISEKSEIFDDQFSVERPDGSNFTLKIRSTKLEDSAMYFCASSSPEAGDEQYFGPGTRLTVT.